This T cell receptor (beta chain) originates from a study of T cell responses to AZD1222 COVID-19 vaccine. Overall study findings and caveats: Spike-specific TCR depth and breadth grew after two AZD1222 doses. The donors showed a predominance of white British ancestry and of females, with possible underestimation of clonal diversity.

TCRdb's copy holds only in-frame clones and misses some; the assay was immunoSEQ multiplex PCR. The repertoire holds some 95,000 clones, roughly 88% seen once, with 12% in the top ten. With respect to this clone: The target antigen is unknown.

The length of the CDR3 is 13 residues. Germline V gives CDR1 SQVTM, CDR2 ANQGSEA. The V call is TRBV29-1, the J call TRBJ2-5, with a tentative D call TRBD2 (5 bases). The specimen comprised peripheral blood, sampled 28 days after the second AZD1222 dose. The clonotype was recovered from an adult who received the AZD1222 COVID-19 vaccine. CDR3 sequence (DNA): TGCAGTTCCGGCAGATCTGGCGGGGAGACCCAGTACTTC. It translates to CSSGRSGGETQYF. Variable domain in full (rest from reference TRBV29-1 and TRBJ2-5): SAVISQKPSRDICQRGTSLTIQCQVDSQVTMMFWYRQQPGQSLTLIATANQGSEATYESGFVIDKFPISRPNLTFSTLTVSNMSPEDSSIYLCSSGRSGGETQYFGPGTRLLVL.